Listed below are T cell receptor beta chains from one sample, sequenced in a study of blood T cell repertoires in COVID-19. The table came from immunoSEQ multiplex PCR; TCRdb's copy has only in-frame clones and leaves some out. Of fewer than 450,000 clones in the sample, about 88% were seen once. Input material: PBMCs or T cells enriched from blood (not recorded which). These receptors all stem from a woman under 40 who had recovered from COVID-19. CDR3s include the opening cysteine and the closing phenylalanine or tryptophan. Each record gives: J gene, D gene, V gene, clone size, CDR3 DNA, CDR3 protein. D genes are given only for firm matches. Expanded clones get a size class; other rows say once, few or many, or leave the size out.

TRBJ2-3 TRBD1 TRBV5-1 - TGCGCCAGCAGCTCCGAATACTTGGACAGGGGCACAGATACGCAGTATTTT CASSSEYLDRGTDTQYF
TRBJ2-7 TRBD1 TRBV10-2 - TGCGCCAGCGGATCTCACAGGGGAATAATGCCCGATTTCTACGAGCAGTACTTC CASGSHRGIMPDFYEQYF
TRBJ1-2 - TRBV6-1 once TGTGCCAGCAGTGAACTGGGGAGATACTATGGCTACACCTTC CASSELGRYYGYTF
TRBJ1-4 - TRBV30 - TGTGCCTGGGCCTATAATGAAAAACTGTTTTTT CAWAYNEKLFF
TRBJ1-2 TRBD1 TRBV19 - TGTGCCAGTAGTAGGGACAGGGTAGGTGGCTACACCTTC CASSRDRVGGYTF
TRBJ1-5 - TRBV7-9 once TGTGCCAGCAGCTTAGATGGGGGCAGGGCATTTGTTCAGCCCCAGCATTTT CASSLDGGRAFVQPQHF
TRBJ2-2 TRBD2 TRBV12-5 - TGTGCTAGTGGTTTGGGGACTAGCGGCACCGGGGAGCTGTTTTTT CASGLGTSGTGELFF
TRBJ2-7 TRBD1 TRBV2 - TGTGCCAGCAGCGACCTAGGACAGGGGACGAACGAGCAGTACTTC CASSDLGQGTNEQYF
TRBJ2-3 - TRBV28 - TGTGCCAGCAGTTCCCATTTTGGGACTAGCACAGATACGCAGTATTTT CASSSHFGTSTDTQYF
TRBJ1-4 - TRBV2 few TGTGCCAGCAGTCTGGACAGCTCATCTAATGAAAAACTGTTTTTT CASSLDSSSNEKLFF
TRBJ1-1 - TRBV15 - TGTGCCACCAGCACTGGACGGACCGGGGCTGAAGCTTTCTTT CATSTGRTGAEAFF
TRBJ1-4 - TRBV7-2 - TGTGCCAGCAGCTATAACCCCAGGGGAACTAATGAAAAACTGTTTTTT CASSYNPRGTNEKLFF
TRBJ2-7 TRBD1 TRBV6-5 - TGTGCCAGCAGTTCCCTCGGGGGACAGGGGATTTACGAGCAGTACTTC CASSSLGGQGIYEQYF
TRBJ2-5 - TRBV7-9 - TGTGCCAGCAGCTTAGGGACACAGACCCAGTACTTC CASSLGTQTQYF
TRBJ1-2 - TRBV5-1 - TGCGCCAGCAGCTTGGTACAGGCATATGGCTACACCTTC CASSLVQAYGYTF
TRBJ1-6 TRBD1 TRBV10-2 - TGCGCCAGCAGTGACCGTCTGTCAATTAAACCGGGACAGGGCCTCGGGTGGTATAATTCACCCCTCCACTTT CASSDRLSIKPGQGLGWYNSPLHF
TRBJ2-3 - TRBV28 - TGTGCCAGCAGGAGGCCCCCGAGTATGGCAGATACGCAGTATTTT CASRRPPSMADTQYF
TRBJ1-6 TRBD1 TRBV28 - TGTGCCAGCAGTTTAAACAGGGGGCGTTCACCCCTCCACTTT CASSLNRGRSPLHF
TRBJ1-3 - TRBV12-3/TRBV12-4 many TGTGCCAGCAGCTCGCAGGGAAACACCATATATTTT CASSSQGNTIYF
TRBJ2-2 TRBD1 TRBV28 - TGTGCCAGCAGATTTAGGGACAGGGGGAACACCGGGGAGCTGTTTTTT CASRFRDRGNTGELFF
TRBJ1-5 - TRBV7-9 - TGTGCCAGCAGCTTAGAAGGGGACTCTGGTCAGCCCCAGCATTTT CASSLEGDSGQPQHF
TRBJ2-2 - TRBV4-1 - TGCGCCAGCAGCCACCCCTCCAGGGAACCAACCACCGGGGAGCTGTTTTTT CASSHPSREPTTGELFF
TRBJ2-2 TRBD2 TRBV13 - TGTGCCAGCACCTCATGGGGGGGAGGCACCGGGGAGCTGTTTTTT CASTSWGGGTGELFF
TRBJ1-1 - TRBV10-1 - TGCGCCAGCAGTGAGTTTTCCTCTGGGGGGAAGAACACTGAAGCTTTCTTT CASSEFSSGGKNTEAFF
TRBJ2-2 TRBD1 TRBV6-4 - TGTGCCAGCAGTGACTCGGTGCAGGGGGCGAACACCGGGGAGCTGTTTTTT CASSDSVQGANTGELFF
TRBJ1-2 - TRBV28 once TGTGCCACCCCAGGGGATGCTAACTATGGCTACACCTTC CATPGDANYGYTF
TRBJ2-2 - TRBV6-5 - TGTGCCAGCAGCAACAGGGTCACCGGGGAGCTGTTTTTT CASSNRVTGELFF
TRBJ2-3 TRBD2 TRBV7-2 - TGTGCCAGCAGCTCCTGGGGAGCGGGGGTGGATACGCAGTATTTT CASSSWGAGVDTQYF
TRBJ1-5 - TRBV6-5 - TGTGCCAGCAGACAACAGGGCTCCAATCAGCCCCAGCATTTT CASRQQGSNQPQHF
TRBJ1-6 TRBD1 TRBV28 few TGTGCCAGCAGCAACAGGACAGGGTATATCTCCTATAATTCACCCCTCCACTTT CASSNRTGYISYNSPLHF
TRBJ2-6 - TRBV7-2 - TGTGCCAGCAGCTTACTTCCGCTAGCCAACTCTGGGGCCAACGTCCTGACTTTC CASSLLPLANSGANVLTF
TRBJ2-7 - TRBV7-8 - TGTGCCAGCAGCCCCCGTGCTCCTGAGTCCTACGAGCAGTACTTC CASSPRAPESYEQYF
TRBJ1-4 - TRBV6-2/TRBV6-3 - TGTGCCAGCAGTTACCGAACAGGTCATAATGAAAAACTGTTTTTT CASSYRTGHNEKLFF
TRBJ1-1 - TRBV24-1 - TGTGCCACCAGTGATACCCCCGGGCCCCAGGGGAACACTGAAGCTTTCTTT CATSDTPGPQGNTEAFF
TRBJ2-2 TRBD1 TRBV6-2/TRBV6-3 - TGTGCCAGCAGTACGGACAGGGGGCCGAACACCGGGGAGCTGTTTTTT CASSTDRGPNTGELFF
TRBJ1-1 TRBD1 TRBV10-3 once TGTGCCATCAGCGAAAATCAGGGGGACACTGAAGCTTTCTTT CAISENQGDTEAFF
TRBJ2-2 - TRBV29-1 - TGCAGCGTCTTAGCGAGCCTCAACACCGGGGAGCTGTTTTTT CSVLASLNTGELFF
TRBJ1-4 - TRBV5-4 once TGTGCCAGCAGCCCCGGTGGCAGGGCGAATGAAAAACTGTTTTTT CASSPGGRANEKLFF
TRBJ1-3 TRBD1 TRBV18 - TGTGCCAGCTCACGACAGGGGGCTGGTGGAAACACCATATATTTT CASSRQGAGGNTIYF
TRBJ1-3 TRBD1 TRBV28 - TGTGCCAGCAGTTTCACTCAGGGGGCGCGTGGAAACACCATATATTTT CASSFTQGARGNTIYF
TRBJ1-1 TRBD1 TRBV10-3 - TGTGCCATCAGTGAGAGGACAGGGAGCTGGACTGAAGCTTTCTTT CAISERTGSWTEAFF
TRBJ1-4 TRBD1 TRBV28 - TGTGCCAGCACCCCAGGGGGGACTAATGAAAAACTGTTTTTT CASTPGGTNEKLFF
TRBJ1-4 - TRBV28 few TGTGCCAGCAGTACGGACCCAAGGGGGGGTCGGGGTGAAAAACTGTTTTTT CASSTDPRGGRGEKLFF
TRBJ1-6 - TRBV14 - TGTGCCAGCAGCCAAGATCGCGCCCCACATTCACCCCTCCACTTT CASSQDRAPHSPLHF
TRBJ2-5 TRBD2 TRBV24-1 - TGTGCCACCAGTGATTTGCGGTTCCCAACAGCGGGAGGGGGCCAAGAGACCCAGTACTTC CATSDLRFPTAGGGQETQYF
TRBJ1-5 TRBD1 TRBV6-2/TRBV6-3 few TGTGCCAGCAGTTACTGGGCAGGGGGTCGTCAGCCCCAGCATTTT CASSYWAGGRQPQHF
TRBJ2-1 - TRBV7-6 - TGTGCCAGCAGCTTACGCTACACTGGGACACGTTACAATGAGCAGTTCTTC CASSLRYTGTRYNEQFF
TRBJ2-7 TRBD1 TRBV9 - TGTGCCAGCAGCGAGAGGGGACAGGGGGGCGAGCAGTACTTC CASSERGQGGEQYF